This TCR beta chain was recorded in a study of T-cell memory formation after mild COVID-19. Study at large: TCR clusters were largely donor specific. Overall study results and limits: Pre-infection memory harbored some responding clones, suggesting cross-reactive memory joined. There was no confirmation that second-wave clones peaking on day 37 were SARS-CoV-2 specific.

V dropped 4 bases and J dropped 7; count of bases not matched to a gene: 7. This CDR3 contains 14 residues. The germline gives CDR1 SGHRS, CDR2 YFSETQ. This clonotype was observed a handful of times. Its antigen remains unidentified. Using its own MiXCR run on the 5' RACE reads, TCRdb lists one record per CDR3 protein. The data show around 440,000 distinct CDR3 sequences, roughly 18% seen once. The sequenced sample consisted of PBMCs or a T cell subset sorted from them (not recorded which). The J gene is TRBJ2-1, the V gene TRBV5-1; 8 bases agree with TRBD1. The receptor comes from an adult woman who had mild COVID-19 (a few samples of this study predate the infection). Cell type and time point are not known. The CDR3 sequence is CASSIGQGVNEQFF. DNA of the CDR3: TGCGCCAGCAGCATAGGACAGGGTGTGAATGAGCAGTTCTTC.